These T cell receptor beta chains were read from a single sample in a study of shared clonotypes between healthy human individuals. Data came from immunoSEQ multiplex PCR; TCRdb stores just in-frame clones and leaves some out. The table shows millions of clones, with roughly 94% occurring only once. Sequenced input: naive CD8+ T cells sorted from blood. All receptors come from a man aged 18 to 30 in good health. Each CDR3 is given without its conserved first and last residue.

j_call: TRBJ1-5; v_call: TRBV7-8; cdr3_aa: ASSPGDSLISPQH
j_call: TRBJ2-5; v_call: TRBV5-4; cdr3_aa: ASRAGTERGQY
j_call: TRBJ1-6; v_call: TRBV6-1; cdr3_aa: ASGERTGGDSPLH
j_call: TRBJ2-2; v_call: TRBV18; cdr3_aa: ASSPPGSGELF
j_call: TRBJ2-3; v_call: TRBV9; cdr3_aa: ASSVEEGLAGDTDMQY
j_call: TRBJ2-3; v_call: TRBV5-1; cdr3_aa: ASSLGDPADTQY
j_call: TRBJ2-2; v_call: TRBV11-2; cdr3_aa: ASSLTGELF
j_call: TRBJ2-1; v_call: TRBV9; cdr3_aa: ASSVAPSIGIPSLSYNEQF
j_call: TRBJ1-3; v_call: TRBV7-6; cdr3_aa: ASSRQDSGNTIY
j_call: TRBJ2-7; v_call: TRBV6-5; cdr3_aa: ASSPVSGSLEQY
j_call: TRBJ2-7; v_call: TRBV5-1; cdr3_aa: ASSLETGVVYEQY
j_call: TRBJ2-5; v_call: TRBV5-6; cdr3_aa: ASSTRQRFVQETQY
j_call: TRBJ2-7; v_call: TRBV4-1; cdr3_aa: ASSQEKTDSYEQY
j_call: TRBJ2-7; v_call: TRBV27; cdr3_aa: ASGLGPGEQY
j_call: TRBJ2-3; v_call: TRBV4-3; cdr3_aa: ASSQLTGTDTQY
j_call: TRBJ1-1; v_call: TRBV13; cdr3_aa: ASSSDSMNTEAF
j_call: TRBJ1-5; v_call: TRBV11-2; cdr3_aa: ASSLEQGKNQPQH
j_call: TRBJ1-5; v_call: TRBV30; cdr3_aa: AWDGTGDQPQH